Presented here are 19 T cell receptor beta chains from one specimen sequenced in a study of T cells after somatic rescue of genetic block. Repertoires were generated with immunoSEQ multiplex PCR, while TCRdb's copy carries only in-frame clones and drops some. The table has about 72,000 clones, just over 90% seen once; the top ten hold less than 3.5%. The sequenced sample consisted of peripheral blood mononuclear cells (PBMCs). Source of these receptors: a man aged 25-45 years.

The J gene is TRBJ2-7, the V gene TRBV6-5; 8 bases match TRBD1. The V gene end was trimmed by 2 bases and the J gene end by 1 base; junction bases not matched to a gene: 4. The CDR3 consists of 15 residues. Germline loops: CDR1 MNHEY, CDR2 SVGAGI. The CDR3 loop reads CASSYRTGKSYEQYF. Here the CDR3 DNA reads TGTGCCAGCAGTTACAGGACAGGGAAGTCCTACGAGCAGTACTTC.

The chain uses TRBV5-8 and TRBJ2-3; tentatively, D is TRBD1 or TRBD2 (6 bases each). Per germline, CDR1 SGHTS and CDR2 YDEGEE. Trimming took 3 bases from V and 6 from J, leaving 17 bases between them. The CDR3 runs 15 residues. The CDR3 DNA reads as TGTGCCAGCAGCTCAACGACAGGCGCGGGGGATACGCAGTATTTT. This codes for CASSSTTGAGDTQYF.

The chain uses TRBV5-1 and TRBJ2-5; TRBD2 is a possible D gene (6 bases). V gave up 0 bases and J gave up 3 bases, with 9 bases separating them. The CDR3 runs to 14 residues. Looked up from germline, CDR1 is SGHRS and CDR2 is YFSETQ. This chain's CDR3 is CASSLVPSEETQYF. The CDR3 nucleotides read TGCGCCAGCAGCTTGGTTCCTAGCGAAGAGACCCAGTACTTC. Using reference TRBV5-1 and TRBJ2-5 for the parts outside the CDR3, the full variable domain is KAGVTQTPRYLIKTRGQQVTLSCSPISGHRSVSWYQQTPGQGLQFLFEYFSETQRNKGNFPGRFSGRQFSNSRSEMNVSTLELGDSALYLCASSLVPSEETQYFGPGTRLLVL.

The chain's CDR3 is CSAPGLAEHNFDRDTQYF. CDR3 DNA: TGCAGCGCCCCGGGACTAGCGGAACACAACTTTGATAGGGATACGCAGTATTTT. V is TRBV29-1 and J is TRBJ2-3, with 11 bases matching TRBD2. Trimming cost V 7 bases and J 6 bases; bases outside gene matches: 21. Germline loops: CDR1 SQVTM, CDR2 ANQGSEA. The CDR3 sequence is 18 residues long.

The CDR3: CASYTPSPETQYF. For the CDR3, the DNA is TGTGCCAGTTACACCCCCAGTCCAGAGACCCAGTACTTC. This chain joins TRBV25-1 and TRBJ2-5, with unresolved D. Trimming removed 9 bases from V and 4 bases from J, with 15 bases in between. Per the germline V gene, CDR1 is MGHDK and CDR2 is SYGVNS. The CDR3 is 13 residues long.

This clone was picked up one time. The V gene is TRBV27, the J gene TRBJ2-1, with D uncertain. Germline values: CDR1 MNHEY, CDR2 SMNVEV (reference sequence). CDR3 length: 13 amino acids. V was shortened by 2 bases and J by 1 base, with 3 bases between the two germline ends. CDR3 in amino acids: CASSLGSYNEQFF. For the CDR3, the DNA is TGTGCCAGCAGTTTAGGTTCCTACAATGAGCAGTTCTTC.

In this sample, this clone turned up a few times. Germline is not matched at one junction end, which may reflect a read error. The CDR3 DNA is TGCGCCAGCAGCCAAGAGTGGGGCGGCAGGGGGCTCGCTGCAGAGCGGTACTTC. Protein product: CASSQEWGGRGLAAERYF. The rearrangement links TRBV4-1 to TRBJ2-7, with 8 positions matching TRBD1. The CDR3 is made up of 18 amino acids. Germline assignment: CDR1 MGHRA and CDR2 YSYEKL.

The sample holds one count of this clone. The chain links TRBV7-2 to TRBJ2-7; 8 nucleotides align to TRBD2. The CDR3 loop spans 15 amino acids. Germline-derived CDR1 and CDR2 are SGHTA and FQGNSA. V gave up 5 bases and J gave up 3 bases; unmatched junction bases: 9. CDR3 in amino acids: CASSLHFAGGYEQYF. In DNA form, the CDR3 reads TGTGCCAGCAGCCTTCATTTTGCGGGGGGCTACGAGCAGTACTTC.

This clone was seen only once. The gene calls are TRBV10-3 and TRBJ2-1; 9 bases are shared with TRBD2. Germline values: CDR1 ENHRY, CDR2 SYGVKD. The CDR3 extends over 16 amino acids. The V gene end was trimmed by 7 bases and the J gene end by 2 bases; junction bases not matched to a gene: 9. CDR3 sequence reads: CAITSGLAGAYNEQFF. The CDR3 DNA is TGTGCCATCACCTCTGGCTTAGCGGGGGCCTACAATGAGCAGTTCTTC.

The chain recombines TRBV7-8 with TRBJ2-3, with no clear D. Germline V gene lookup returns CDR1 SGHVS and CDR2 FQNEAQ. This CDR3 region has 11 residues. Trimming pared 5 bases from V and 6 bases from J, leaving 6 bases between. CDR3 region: CASSPRDTQYF. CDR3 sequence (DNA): TGTGCCAGCAGCCCTAGGGATACGCAGTATTTT.

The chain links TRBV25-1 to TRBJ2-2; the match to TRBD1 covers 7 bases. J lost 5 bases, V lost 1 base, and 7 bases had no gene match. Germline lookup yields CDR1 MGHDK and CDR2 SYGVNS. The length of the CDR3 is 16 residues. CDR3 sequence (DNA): TGTGCCAGCAGTGAATCTACGGCAGGGGGTACCGGGGAGCTGTTTTTT. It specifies CASSESTAGGTGELFF.

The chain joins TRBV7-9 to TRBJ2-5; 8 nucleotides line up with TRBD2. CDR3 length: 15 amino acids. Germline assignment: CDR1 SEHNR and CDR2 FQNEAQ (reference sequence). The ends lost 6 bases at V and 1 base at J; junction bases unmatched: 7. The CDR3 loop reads CASRGETSGQETQYF. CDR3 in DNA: TGTGCCAGCAGGGGGGAAACTAGCGGCCAAGAGACCCAGTACTTC.

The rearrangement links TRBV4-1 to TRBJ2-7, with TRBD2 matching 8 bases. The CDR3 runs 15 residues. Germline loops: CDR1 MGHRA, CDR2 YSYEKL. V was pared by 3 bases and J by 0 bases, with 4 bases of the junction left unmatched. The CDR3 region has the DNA TGCGCCAGCAGCCACTTAGCGGGAAACTCCTACGAGCAGTACTTC. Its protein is CASSHLAGNSYEQYF.

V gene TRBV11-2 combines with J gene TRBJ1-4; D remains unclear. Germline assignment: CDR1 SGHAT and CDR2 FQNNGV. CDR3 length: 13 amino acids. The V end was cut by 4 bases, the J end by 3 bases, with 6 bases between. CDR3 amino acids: CASSSRSNEKLFF. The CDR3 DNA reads TGTGCCAGCAGCTCCCGTTCTAATGAAAAACTGTTTTTT.

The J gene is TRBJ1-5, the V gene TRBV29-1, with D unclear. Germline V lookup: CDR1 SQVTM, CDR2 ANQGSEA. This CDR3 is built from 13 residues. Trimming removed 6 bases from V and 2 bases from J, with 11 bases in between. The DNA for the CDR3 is TGCAGCGTCGCCGCTGGAGGCAATCAGCCCCAGCATTTT. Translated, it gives CSVAAGGNQPQHF.

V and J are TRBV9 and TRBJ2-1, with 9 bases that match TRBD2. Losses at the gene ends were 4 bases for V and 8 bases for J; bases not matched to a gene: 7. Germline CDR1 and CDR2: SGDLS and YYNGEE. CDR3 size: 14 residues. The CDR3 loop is CASSRLAGYDEQFF. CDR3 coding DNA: TGTGCCAGCAGCAGGCTAGCGGGATATGATGAGCAGTTCTTC. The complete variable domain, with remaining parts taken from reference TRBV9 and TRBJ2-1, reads DSGVTQTPKHLITATGQRVTLRCSPRSGDLSVYWYQQSLDQGLQFLIQYYNGEERAKGNILERFSAQQFPDLHSELNLSSLELGDSALYFCASSRLAGYDEQFFGPGTRLTVL.

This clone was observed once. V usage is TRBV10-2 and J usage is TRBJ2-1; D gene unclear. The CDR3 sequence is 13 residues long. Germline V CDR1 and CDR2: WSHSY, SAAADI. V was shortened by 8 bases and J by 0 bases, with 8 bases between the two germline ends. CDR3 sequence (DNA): TGCGCCAGCGGGGAAAGCTCCTACAATGAGCAGTTCTTC. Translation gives CASGESSYNEQFF.

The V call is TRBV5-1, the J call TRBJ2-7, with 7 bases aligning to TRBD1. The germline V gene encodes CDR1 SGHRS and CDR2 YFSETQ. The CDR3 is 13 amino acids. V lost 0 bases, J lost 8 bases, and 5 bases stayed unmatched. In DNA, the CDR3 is TGCGCCAGCAGCTTGGGAGGGGGCATCCAGCAGTACTTC. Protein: CASSLGGGIQQYF. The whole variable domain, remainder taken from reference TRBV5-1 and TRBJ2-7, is KAGVTQTPRYLIKTRGQQVTLSCSPISGHRSVSWYQQTPGQGLQFLFEYFSETQRNKGNFPGRFSGRQFSNSRSEMNVSTLELGDSALYLCASSLGGGIQQYFGPGTRLTVT.

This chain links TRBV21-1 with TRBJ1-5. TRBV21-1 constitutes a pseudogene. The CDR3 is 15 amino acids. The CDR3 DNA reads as TGTGCCAGCAGCCGGGGGGGGCACGATGGGCAGCCCCAGCATTTT. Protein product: CASSRGGHDGQPQHF.